Listed below are T cell receptor beta chains from one sample, sequenced in a study of identical twins. TCRdb processed the 5' RACE reads anew with MiXCR; each CDR3 protein has one entry. The sample gives fewer than 550,000 distinct CDR3 sequences, around 15% of which show up once; more than 0.4% is in the top ten. These same records also appear under a second study, on yellow fever vaccine responses in identical twins.

Material: CD4+ T cells sorted from blood. These receptors were collected from a young woman in good health. Each CDR3 is given with its conserved first and last residue. A D gene is named only where the DNA matches it firmly. A clone size is listed for some rows: how often the clone was seen (once, few, many), or a class if it is expanded.

cdr3_nt cdr3_aa v_call d_call j_call clone_size
TGTGCCAGCAGCCAAGCCCAAAGCTCTGGGGCCAACGTCCTGACTTTC CASSQAQSSGANVLTF TRBV3-1 NA TRBJ2-6 few
TGCGCCAGCAGCGTATACAGGGGGCTTGACACTGAAGCTTTCTTT CASSVYRGLDTEAFF TRBV5-1 TRBD1 TRBJ1-1 few
TGCGCCAGCAGCTTGGGACTAGCGGGAGGGCCGGATGAGCAGTACTTC CASSLGLAGGPDEQYF TRBV5-1 TRBD2 TRBJ2-7 NA
TGCAGTGCTAGAGAGGCGGGGGGGGGGCTTTCCTATGAGCAGTTCTTC CSAREAGGGLSYEQFF TRBV20-1 TRBD2 TRBJ2-1 NA
TGCGCCAGCAGCTTGGTGGGCAGCACGAACACTGAAGCTTTCTTT CASSLVGSTNTEAFF TRBV5-1 NA TRBJ1-1 NA
TGTGCCGGGGGCACGGGGGTAAATTACAATGAGCAGTTCTTC CAGGTGVNYNEQFF TRBV6-1 NA TRBJ2-1 NA
TGTGCCAGCAGCCCGGGACAGGGCCACGGAGGGAACAATGAGCAGTTCTTC CASSPGQGHGGNNEQFF TRBV7-9 TRBD1 TRBJ2-1 NA
TGTGCCAGCAGCCAAGCTGGAGGTTTAGATACGCAGTATTTT CASSQAGGLDTQYF TRBV3-1 NA TRBJ2-3 few
TGTGCCACCAGTGAATCCGGGACCCGACAGTACTTC CATSESGTRQYF TRBV24-1 NA TRBJ2-5 NA
TGCGCCAGCAGCTCGTGGGAGAGCTCCTACAATGAGCAGTTCTTC CASSSWESSYNEQFF TRBV5-1 NA TRBJ2-1 few
TGTGCCAGCAGCCAACAGCGGGAGGGGACAGATACGCAGTATTTT CASSQQREGTDTQYF TRBV3-1 TRBD2 TRBJ2-3 NA
TGTGCCAGCAGTTGGGGACTAGCGGGGAACGGGGAGCTGTTTTTT CASSWGLAGNGELFF TRBV6-5 TRBD2 TRBJ2-2 few
TGCAGCGTTGTGTCCAGCTACAATGAGCAGTTCTTC CSVVSSYNEQFF TRBV29-1 NA TRBJ2-1 few
TGCAGTGCTAGTAGGCTTGACAGGGGGAACACTGAAGCTTTCTTT CSASRLDRGNTEAFF TRBV20-1 TRBD1 TRBJ1-1 few
TGTGCCAGCAGCCTACCCGGGGAGAGCTCCTACAATGAGCAGTTCTTC CASSLPGESSYNEQFF TRBV5-5 NA TRBJ2-1 NA
TGCGCCAGCAGCCAAGATGGACTCGACAGGGTTGGAAACACCATATATTTT CASSQDGLDRVGNTIYF TRBV4-1 TRBD1 TRBJ1-3 NA
TGCAGTGTGTATGGGGGAGCCTACAATAATGAGCAGTTCTTC CSVYGGAYNNEQFF TRBV20-1 NA TRBJ2-1 NA
TGCGCCAGCAGCCAAGGGTCCATGGGCCAGAGCACAGATACGCAGTATTTT CASSQGSMGQSTDTQYF TRBV4-1 NA TRBJ2-3 few
TGCGCCAGCAGCCAAGATCGACTCTCTGGAAACACCATATATTTT CASSQDRLSGNTIYF TRBV6-1 NA TRBJ1-3 many
TGTGCCCTCTGTTTAGCGCATCAGGGGTTGTCCAAAAACATTCAGTACTTC CALCLAHQGLSKNIQYF TRBV2 NA TRBJ2-4 NA
TGTGCCAGCAGTTTTTGGCGGGGAATGGGTGAAAAACTGTTTTTT CASSFWRGMGEKLFF TRBV28 NA TRBJ1-4 NA
TGTGCCACCAGTGACTCCCCCGGACAGGCCCAGCATTTT CATSDSPGQAQHF TRBV24-1 TRBD1 TRBJ1-5 NA
TGCGCCAGCAGTGAGCTGGACAGGGTTTCCGGGGAGCTGTTTTTT CASSELDRVSGELFF TRBV10-1 TRBD1 TRBJ2-2 few
TGTGCCAGCAGAGTACAGGGGTTGGGAGCTAACTATGGCTACACCTTC CASRVQGLGANYGYTF TRBV12-3/TRBV12-4 TRBD1 TRBJ1-2 NA